The 17 T cell receptor beta chains presented below share a single source sample, sequenced in a study of identical twins. TCRdb passed the 5' RACE reads through MiXCR, listing each CDR3 protein once. The sample yields 1.5 million to 2 million distinct CDR3 sequences, about 32% seen once. The sample comprised cord blood. The receptor source for this set is a newborn girl in good health.

The DNA of the CDR3 is TGTGCCAGCAGCTTTCGGCGGGAGGGGACAGATACGCAGTATTTT. Translating gives CASSFRREGTDTQYF. This chain joins TRBV7-8 and TRBJ2-3, with TRBD2 identical over 9 bases. The CDR3 is 15 residues long. CDR1 SGHVS and CDR2 FQNEAQ come from the germline V gene. Trimming removed 3 bases from V and 3 bases from J; junction bases left unmatched: 4. Supplemented by reference TRBV7-8 and TRBJ2-3, the full variable domain reads GAGVSQSPRYKVAKRGQDVALRCDPISGHVSLFWYQQALGQGPEFLTYFQNEAQLDKSGLPSDRFFAERPEGSVSTLKIQRTQQEDSAVYLCASSFRREGTDTQYFGPGTRLTVL.

This clonotype occurred a few times. The gene calls are TRBV9 and TRBJ2-2, with TRBD2 matching 8 bases. The ends lost 3 bases at V and 1 base at J; junction bases unmatched: 8. In germline, CDR1 is SGDLS, CDR2 YYNGEE. The CDR3 has 17 residues. The CDR3 region is CASSAPTGGLNTGELFF. CDR3 nucleotide sequence: TGTGCCAGCAGCGCCCCGACGGGGGGGCTGAACACCGGGGAGCTGTTTTTT.

The chain recombines TRBV7-9 with TRBJ2-1; D may match TRBD1 or TRBD2 (5 bases each). V was pared by 3 bases and J by 3 bases, with 27 bases between. From germline, CDR1 is SEHNR and CDR2 FQNEAQ (reference sequence). CDR3 length equals 20 residues. The CDR3 is CASSFGTAVPAPSYYNEQFF. In DNA, the CDR3 is TGTGCCAGCAGCTTCGGGACGGCGGTCCCGGCTCCCTCCTACTACAATGAGCAGTTCTTC.

This clonotype was picked up a small number of times. This chain joins TRBV20-1 and TRBJ2-5; D unclear. The germline gives CDR1 DFQATT, CDR2 SNEGSKA (reference sequence). V gave up 5 bases and J gave up 11 bases, with 15 bases separating them. The CDR3 loop spans 11 amino acids. In DNA form, the CDR3 reads TGCAGTGCTCCCAGTCAAGTGGAGCAGTACTTC. This codes for CSAPSQVEQYF.

The chain has TRBV28 and TRBJ2-1; 7 bases match TRBD2. J lost 5 bases, V lost 7 bases, and 14 bases had no gene match. Germline V gene data show CDR1 as MDHEN and CDR2 as SYDVKM. This CDR3 comprises 16 residues. DNA for the CDR3: TGTGCCAGCATCACCGGCGGGAGCTTGAGGCACAATGAGCAGTTCTTC. It specifies CASITGGSLRHNEQFF.

The chain is built from TRBV25-1 and TRBJ1-1, with a weak D call TRBD1 (6 bases). The germline gives CDR1 MGHDK, CDR2 SYGVNS. The CDR3 extends over 15 amino acids. V lost 0 bases and J lost 2, with 10 bases in between. The CDR3 spells CASSEYGGPNTEAFF. The CDR3 DNA follows: TGTGCCAGCAGTGAATACGGGGGCCCCAACACTGAAGCTTTCTTT.

The V gene is TRBV20-1, the J gene TRBJ2-3; 9 nucleotides line up with TRBD2. Germline values: CDR1 DFQATT, CDR2 SNEGSKA (reference sequence). Losses at the gene ends were 5 bases for V and 1 base for J; bases not matched to a gene: 7. The CDR3 runs to 15 residues. Here the CDR3 DNA reads TGCAGTGCTCCCGCGATAGCGGGGGGCACAGATACGCAGTATTTT. This translates into CSAPAIAGGTDTQYF.

This clonotype occurred a few times. The chain carries TRBV10-3 and TRBJ2-3; TRBD2 matches 12 bases. CDR1 ENHRY and CDR2 SYGVKD come from the germline V gene. This CDR3 contains 15 residues. Losses at the gene ends were 6 bases for V and 0 bases for J; bases not matched to a gene: 1. The CDR3 here is CAIRGTSGSTDTQYF. CDR3 bases: TGTGCCATCAGGGGGACTAGCGGGAGCACAGATACGCAGTATTTT.

The chain couples TRBV12-3 or TRBV12-4 to TRBJ1-6, with 7 bases fitting TRBD1. This CDR3 region has 15 residues. The V segment lost 0 bases and the J segment 10 bases; nucleotides outside the gene matches: 6. The CDR3 region has the DNA TGTGCCAGCAGTTTAGCGCTGCGACAGGGCTCACCCCTCCACTTT. It specifies CASSLALRQGSPLHF.

The rearrangement joins TRBV24-1 to TRBJ2-1; the D gene could be TRBD1 or TRBD2 (5 bases each). Germline V gene data show CDR1 as KGHDR and CDR2 as SFDVKD. The CDR3 has 14 residues. Trimming cost V 7 bases and J 4 bases, with 13 bases left between them. DNA for the CDR3: TGTGCCACCAGCCGGGGCGCGGGTTACAATGAGCAGTTCTTC. Translating gives CATSRGAGYNEQFF.

This clonotype was counted between two and nine times. The chain employs TRBV20-1 and TRBJ2-1; TRBD2 matches 9 bases. This CDR3 is built from 13 residues. The germline V gene encodes CDR1 DFQATT and CDR2 SNEGSKA (reference sequence). The CDR3 protein is CGGRLAEYNEQFF. The DNA for the CDR3 is TGCGGGGGCCGACTAGCGGAGTACAATGAGCAGTTCTTC.

A few counts support this clonotype. The J gene is TRBJ2-3, the V gene TRBV7-2; 14 bases agree with TRBD2. Trimming took 2 bases from V and 2 from J; bases not matched to a gene: 9. The CDR3 sequence is 19 residues long. Germline V gene lookup returns CDR1 SGHTA and CDR2 FQGNSA. The DNA of the CDR3 is TGTGCCAGCAGCTTATATCCGGGGACTAGCGGGGGAAACACAGATACGCAGTATTTT. It codes for CASSLYPGTSGGNTDTQYF. Full variable domain (rest looked up from reference TRBV7-2 and TRBJ2-3): GAGVSQSPSNKVTEKGKDVELRCDPISGHTALYWYRQSLGQGLEFLIYFQGNSAPDKSGLPSDRFSAERTGGSVSTLTIQRTQQEDSAVYLCASSLYPGTSGGNTDTQYFGPGTRLTVL.

Of note for this clonotype: An end of the junction does not agree with germline; a read error may underlie this. The chain couples TRBV5-1 to TRBJ1-1; 8 nucleotides match TRBD1. Germline loops: CDR1 SGHRS, CDR2 YFSETQ. CDR3 size: 15 residues. This CDR3 reads CASSSGTGLNTEAFF. CDR3 nucleotide sequence: TGTGCCAGCAGTTCCGGGACAGGATTGAACACTGAAGCTTTCTTT.

In its sample, this clonotype was seen many times. The chain is built from TRBV3-1 and TRBJ2-1, with TRBD1 matching over 9 bases. Germline V gives CDR1 LGHDT, CDR2 YNNKEL (reference sequence). CDR3 length equals 14 residues. Germline trimming cut 6 bases from V and 0 bases from J; bases unmatched to any gene: 0. This chain's CDR3 is CASRGQGSYNEQFF. CDR3 sequence (DNA): TGTGCCAGCAGGGGACAGGGCTCCTACAATGAGCAGTTCTTC.

This clonotype was counted only a few times. The rearrangement uses TRBV6-6 and TRBJ2-7; 11 nucleotides agree with TRBD2. The CDR3 is 15 amino acids. Trimming cost V 4 bases and J 7 bases; bases outside gene matches: 9. Germline lookup yields CDR1 MNHNY and CDR2 SVGAGI (reference sequence). CDR3 sequence reads: CASSSTSGRINEQYF. CDR3 DNA sequence: TGTGCCAGCAGTTCCACTAGCGGGAGAATAAATGAGCAGTACTTC.

This clonotype was detected a few times. A much larger clone lies a single base off, so this may be a read error. J is TRBJ2-7 and V is TRBV25-1; D perhaps matches TRBD1 (5 bases). V lost 3 bases to trimming and J lost 2 bases, with 5 bases between them. This CDR3 has 12 amino acids. CDR1 and CDR2 (germline): MGHDK, SYGVNS. The CDR3 reads CASSEDTYEQYF. As DNA, the CDR3 is TGTGCCAGCAGTGAGGACACCTACGAGCAGTACTTC.

At least ten counts were recorded for this clonotype. The gene calls are TRBV10-3 and TRBJ2-1; no clear D gene. CDR3 length equals 15 residues. V shed 4 bases and J shed 6 bases, with 16 bases lying between them. CDR1 is ENHRY, CDR2 SYGVKD, per germline. As DNA, the CDR3 is TGTGCCATCAGTGGGAGCGTGGAACGGGCCAATGAGCAGTTCTTC. It codes for CAISGSVERANEQFF.